These 24 T cell receptor beta chains were sequenced from one sample in a study of blood T cell repertoires in COVID-19. Libraries were prepared by immunoSEQ multiplex PCR; TCRdb keeps only in-frame clonotypes and omits some of them. The data hold approximately 240,000 clones, with less than 90% observed a single time. Input material: peripheral blood. The receptors derive from an older woman who had recovered from COVID-19.

The V call is TRBV3-1 (or the pseudogene TRBV3-2), the J call TRBJ2-3, with 9 bases that match TRBD2. Germline CDR1 reads LGHDT; CDR2 reads YNNKEL (reference sequence). The CDR3 length is 18 residues. Germline trimming cut 0 bases from V and 4 bases from J; bases unmatched to any gene: 11. The DNA for the CDR3 is TGTGCCAGCAGCCAAGATCCAGGGGCGGGGGGGCCCCCAGATACGCAGTATTTT. It is translated as CASSQDPGAGGPPDTQYF.

The chain recombines TRBV7-9 with TRBJ2-5, with 9 bases fitting TRBD2. After removal of 1 base from V and 5 bases from J, the junction contained 11 bases not matched to a gene. Germline values: CDR1 SEHNR, CDR2 FQNEAQ (reference sequence). The CDR3 runs 17 residues. The CDR3 DNA follows: TGTGCCAGCAGCTTAGGCGCCTGGGCGGGGGGGCTCGAGACCCAGTACTTC. Residues: CASSLGAWAGGLETQYF.

The DNA of the CDR3 is TGTGCCAGCAGTGAAATTGGGGAGAGGGAGCAGTTCTTC. Amino acids: CASSEIGEREQFF. The chain couples TRBV6-1 to TRBJ2-1, with TRBD2 as a possible D gene (5 bases). Germline CDR1 MNHNS, CDR2 SASEGT. Trimming shortened V by 2 bases and J by 10 bases, and 12 bases separated the two germline ends. CDR3 length: 13 amino acids.

The J gene is TRBJ2-1, the V gene TRBV5-6, with D possibly matching TRBD1 (5 bases). Trimming took 4 bases from V and 6 from J, leaving 11 bases between them. The CDR3 spans 13 residues. CDR1 is SGHDT and CDR2 is YYEEEE in the germline V gene. As DNA, the CDR3 is TGTGCCAGCAGCGTCGGACACCCCAATGAGCAGTTCTTC. Protein product: CASSVGHPNEQFF.

The chain carries TRBV6-4 and TRBJ2-1, with TRBD1 matching 8 bases. V lost 5 bases and J lost 8; bases outside the gene matches: 11. Germline-derived CDR1 and CDR2 are MRHNA and SNTAGT. The CDR3 totals 15 residues. The CDR3 DNA sequence: TGTGCCAGCAGTCCCGGGACAGGAATTGCCGATGAGCAGTTCTTC. Translating gives CASSPGTGIADEQFF.

CDR3 coding DNA: TGCGCCAGCAGCCGACAGGGTGATCCCTATTCACCCCTCCACTTT. Protein product: CASSRQGDPYSPLHF. This rearrangement joins TRBV4-1 to TRBJ1-6; 7 nucleotides line up with TRBD1. The germline V gene encodes CDR1 MGHRA and CDR2 YSYEKL. The CDR3 extends over 15 amino acids. J was trimmed by 8 bases and V by 4 bases; bases with no gene match: 8.

This chain links TRBV18 with TRBJ2-5, with 8 positions matching TRBD2. The CDR3 spans 14 residues. CDR1 is KGHSH and CDR2 is LQKENI in the germline V gene. V dropped 1 base and J dropped 5; count of bases not matched to a gene: 3. CDR3 DNA: TGTGCCAGCTCACCACAGGCTAGCGGGGAGACCCAGTACTTC. It encodes CASSPQASGETQYF. The full variable domain, its missing parts supplied by reference TRBV18 and TRBJ2-5, is NAGVMQNPRHLVRRRGQEARLRCSPMKGHSHVYWYRQLPEEGLKFMVYLQKENIIDESGMPKERFSAEFPKEGPSILRIQQVVRGDSAAYFCASSPQASGETQYFGPGTRLLVL.

The rearrangement joins TRBV7-2 to TRBJ1-2, with TRBD1 identical over 7 bases. The germline V gene has CDR1 SGHTA and CDR2 FQGNSA. After removal of 2 bases from V and 8 bases from J, the junction contained 5 bases not matched to a gene. The CDR3 is 13 residues long. CDR3 loop: CASSLRQGGGYTF. The DNA for the CDR3 is TGTGCCAGCAGCTTAAGACAGGGCGGAGGCTACACCTTC.

The rearrangement links TRBV11-2 to TRBJ1-1; D uncertain. Per germline, CDR1 SGHAT and CDR2 FQNNGV. The CDR3 runs 13 residues. Trimming took off 5 bases at V and 8 bases at J, with 15 bases between the two ends. CDR3 coding DNA: TGTGCCAGCAGCATCTACCGAGGGAGAGAAGCTTTCTTT. Amino acid sequence: CASSIYRGREAFF.

The chain recombines TRBV10-3 with TRBJ2-5; 7 bases fit TRBD1. V dropped 6 bases and J dropped 3; count of bases not matched to a gene: 7. Germline values: CDR1 ENHRY, CDR2 SYGVKD. The CDR3 totals 14 residues. The CDR3 coding sequence is TGTGCCATCAGCTTGACAGGGCCGAAAGAGACCCAGTACTTC. Its translation is CAISLTGPKETQYF.

This clone was seen a single time. The V gene is TRBV6-6, the J gene TRBJ1-1; D may be TRBD1 (6 bases). The germline V gene has CDR1 MNHNY and CDR2 SVGAGI (reference sequence). The CDR3 covers 11 residues. Trimming cost V 3 bases and J 11 bases, with 10 bases left between them. In DNA, the CDR3 is TGTGCCAGCAGTTATTCAGGGGAGGCTTTCTTT. Its translation is CASSYSGEAFF.

As to this clone: The sample holds other DNA sequences that translate to the same CDR3. J is TRBJ2-5 and V is TRBV3-1 (or the pseudogene TRBV3-2), with 12 bases matching TRBD2. V lost 5 bases and J lost 2; bases outside the gene matches: 6. This CDR3 region has 16 residues. Germline V CDR1 and CDR2: LGHDT, YNNKEL (reference sequence). The CDR3 loop reads CASSTRTSGEQETQYF. The CDR3 DNA sequence: TGTGCCAGCAGCACTAGGACTAGCGGGGAACAAGAGACCCAGTACTTC.

This chain joins TRBV30 and TRBJ2-3; 11 bases match TRBD2. Unmatched junction bases numbered 9, after V lost 5 bases and J lost 11 bases. The CDR3 runs to 13 residues. Germline assignment: CDR1 GTSNPN and CDR2 SVGIG (reference sequence). CDR3 loop: CAWGSGGAYVQYF. The CDR3 coding sequence is TGTGCCTGGGGTAGCGGGGGGGCCTATGTGCAGTATTTT. The full variable domain, rest sourced from reference TRBV30 and TRBJ2-3, is SQTIHQWPATLVQPVGSPLSLECTVEGTSNPNLYWYRQAAGRGLQLLFYSVGIGQISSEVPQNLSASRPQDRQFILSSKKLLLSDSGFYLCAWGSGGAYVQYFGPGTRLTVL.

The sample holds one count of this clone. The chain combines TRBV5-1 with TRBJ1-6, with 7 bases that match TRBD1. Germline assignment: CDR1 SGHRS and CDR2 YFSETQ. The CDR3 runs to 15 residues. J gave up 7 bases and V 3 bases, and 7 bases lay outside the gene matches. The CDR3 coding sequence is TGCGCCAGCAGCTGGACCGGGACAGAAAATTCACCCCTCCACTTT. Protein: CASSWTGTENSPLHF.

The chain carries TRBV5-4 and TRBJ2-1; 7 positions agree with TRBD1. V gave up 0 bases and J gave up 6 bases; unmatched junction bases: 6. The CDR3 contains 15 residues. The germline V gene has CDR1 SGHNT and CDR2 YYREEE (reference sequence). The CDR3 bases are TGTGCCAGCAGCTTGGGTCAGGGGGTAGGCAATGAGCAGTTCTTC. It translates to CASSLGQGVGNEQFF.

CDR3 sequence (DNA): TGCGCCAGCAGTACATTCGCGGGGGGGAGTGAGACCCAGTACTTC. This encodes CASSTFAGGSETQYF. V is TRBV5-1 and J is TRBJ2-5, with 9 bases matching TRBD2. Germline CDR1 and CDR2: SGHRS and YFSETQ. This CDR3 comprises 15 residues. After removal of 5 bases from V and 5 bases from J, the junction contained 10 bases not matched to a gene. Full variable domain (rest looked up from reference TRBV5-1 and TRBJ2-5): KAGVTQTPRYLIKTRGQQVTLSCSPISGHRSVSWYQQTPGQGLQFLFEYFSETQRNKGNFPGRFSGRQFSNSRSEMNVSTLELGDSALYLCASSTFAGGSETQYFGPGTRLLVL.

The V gene is TRBV12-3 or TRBV12-4, the J gene TRBJ1-2, with D possibly matching TRBD1 (6 bases). This CDR3 comprises 13 residues. The V and J ends lost 4 bases and 6 bases respectively, with 12 bases between them. CDR3 in amino acids: CASSSGEGDGYTF. The CDR3 bases are TGTGCCAGCAGTTCAGGGGAAGGGGATGGCTACACCTTC.

The chain is built from TRBV6-5 and TRBJ1-1; D unclear. Trimming left V 5 bases short and J 4 bases short, with 5 bases between. The CDR3 consists of 11 residues. Germline CDR1 MNHEY, CDR2 SVGAGI. The CDR3 DNA follows: TGTGCCAGCAGTCCATTCACTGAAGCTTTCTTT. Protein sequence: CASSPFTEAFF.

The chain has TRBV5-1 and TRBJ2-7; unclear D gene. The CDR3 extends over 13 amino acids. Germline V lookup: CDR1 SGHRS, CDR2 YFSETQ. V shed 0 bases and J shed 2 bases, with 6 bases lying between them. The CDR3 region is CASSLDGAYEQYF. In nucleotides, the CDR3 is TGCGCCAGCAGCTTGGACGGAGCCTACGAGCAGTACTTC.

The rearrangement uses TRBV4-1 and TRBJ2-5; 8 bases are shared with TRBD2. The CDR3 spans 18 residues. Germline trimming cut 3 bases from V and 0 bases from J; bases unmatched to any gene: 12. Per the germline V gene, CDR1 is MGHRA and CDR2 is YSYEKL. DNA of the CDR3: TGCGCCAGCAGCCACTCCTCGAGGCAGCGGGGGTACCAAGAGACCCAGTACTTC. It codes for CASSHSSRQRGYQETQYF.

The gene calls are TRBV29-1 and TRBJ1-3, with D possibly being TRBD1 (5 bases). Germline values: CDR1 SQVTM, CDR2 ANQGSEA. V lost 1 base and J 3 bases, leaving 7 bases between the germline ends. The CDR3 is made up of 13 amino acids. The CDR3 loop is CSVEVGGGNTIYF. The CDR3, as DNA: TGCAGCGTTGAAGTGGGGGGTGGAAACACCATATATTTT. Using reference TRBV29-1 and TRBJ1-3 for the parts outside the CDR3, the full variable domain is SAVISQKPSRDICQRGTSLTIQCQVDSQVTMMFWYRQQPGQSLTLIATANQGSEATYESGFVIDKFPISRPNLTFSTLTVSNMSPEDSSIYLCSVEVGGGNTIYFGEGSWLTVV.

The rearrangement joins TRBV7-2 to TRBJ2-1, with a possible D match to TRBD2 (7 bases). V lost 4 bases to trimming and J lost 1 base, with 23 bases between them. Germline V CDR1 and CDR2: SGHTA, FQGNSA. This CDR3 is 19 amino acids long. CDR3 region: CASSSPPGGLPRSYNEQFF. CDR3 DNA sequence: TGTGCCAGCAGCTCCCCCCCGGGGGGCCTTCCCCGTTCCTACAATGAGCAGTTCTTC.

This rearrangement joins TRBV12-3 or TRBV12-4 to TRBJ1-1; no reliable D call. Trimming removed 3 bases from V and 5 bases from J, with 10 bases in between. The CDR3 is made up of 13 amino acids. CDR3 protein: CASSLGARTEAFF. The CDR3 coding sequence is TGTGCCAGCAGTTTGGGCGCCAGGACTGAAGCTTTCTTT.

The chain joins TRBV9 to TRBJ2-3; 9 bases align to TRBD2. Germline V gives CDR1 SGDLS, CDR2 YYNGEE. There are 16 residues in the CDR3. J gave up 3 bases and V 3 bases, and 8 bases lay outside the gene matches. CDR3 loop: CASSGGSGGLTDTQYF. CDR3 nucleotide sequence: TGTGCCAGCAGCGGGGGTAGCGGGGGCCTAACAGATACGCAGTATTTT.